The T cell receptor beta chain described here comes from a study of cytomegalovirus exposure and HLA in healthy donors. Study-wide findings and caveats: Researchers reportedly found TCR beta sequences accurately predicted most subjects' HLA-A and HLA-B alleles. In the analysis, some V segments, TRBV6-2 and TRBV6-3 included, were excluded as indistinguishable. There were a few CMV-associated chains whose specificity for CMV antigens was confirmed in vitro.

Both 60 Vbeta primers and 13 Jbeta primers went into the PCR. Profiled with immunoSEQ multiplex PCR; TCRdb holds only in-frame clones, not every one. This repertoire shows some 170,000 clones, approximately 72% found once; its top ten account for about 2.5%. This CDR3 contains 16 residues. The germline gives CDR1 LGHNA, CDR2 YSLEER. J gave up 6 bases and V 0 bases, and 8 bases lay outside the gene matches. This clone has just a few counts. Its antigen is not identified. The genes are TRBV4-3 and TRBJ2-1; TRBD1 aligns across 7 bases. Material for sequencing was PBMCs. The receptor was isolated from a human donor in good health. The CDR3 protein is CASSQDLGTAFNEQFF. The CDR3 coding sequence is TGCGCCAGCAGCCAAGATCTAGGGACAGCATTCAATGAGCAGTTCTTC.